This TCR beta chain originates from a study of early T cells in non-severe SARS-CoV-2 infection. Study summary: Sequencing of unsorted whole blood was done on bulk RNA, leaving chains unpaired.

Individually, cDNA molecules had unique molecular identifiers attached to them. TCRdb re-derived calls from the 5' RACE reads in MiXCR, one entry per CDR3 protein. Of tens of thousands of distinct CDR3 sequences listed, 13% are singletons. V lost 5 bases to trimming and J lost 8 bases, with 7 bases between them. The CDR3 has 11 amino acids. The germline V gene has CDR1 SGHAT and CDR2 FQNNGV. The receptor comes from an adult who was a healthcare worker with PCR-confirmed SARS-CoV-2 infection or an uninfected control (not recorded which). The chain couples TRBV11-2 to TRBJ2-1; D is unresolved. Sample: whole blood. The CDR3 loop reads CASSPLYEQFF. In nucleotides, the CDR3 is TGTGCCAGCAGCCCCCTTTATGAGCAGTTCTTC.